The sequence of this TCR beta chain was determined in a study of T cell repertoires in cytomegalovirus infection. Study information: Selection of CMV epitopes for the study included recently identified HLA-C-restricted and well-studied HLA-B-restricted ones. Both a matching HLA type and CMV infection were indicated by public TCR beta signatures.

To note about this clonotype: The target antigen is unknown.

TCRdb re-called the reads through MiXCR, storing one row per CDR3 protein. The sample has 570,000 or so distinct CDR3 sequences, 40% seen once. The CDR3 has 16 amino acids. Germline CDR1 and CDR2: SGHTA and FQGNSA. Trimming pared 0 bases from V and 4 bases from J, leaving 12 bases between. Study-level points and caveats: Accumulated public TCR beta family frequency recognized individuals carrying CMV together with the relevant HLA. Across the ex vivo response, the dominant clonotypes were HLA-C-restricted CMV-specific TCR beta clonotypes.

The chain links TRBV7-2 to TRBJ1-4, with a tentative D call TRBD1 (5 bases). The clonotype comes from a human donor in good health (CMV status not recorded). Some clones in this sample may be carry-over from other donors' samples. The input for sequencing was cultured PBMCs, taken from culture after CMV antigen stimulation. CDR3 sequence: CASSLAGAGRNEKLFF. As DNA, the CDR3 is TGTGCCAGCAGCTTAGCCGGGGCAGGACGTAATGAAAAACTGTTTTTT.